This TCR beta chain was sequenced during a study of blood T cell repertoires in COVID-19. Overall study context: Recovered status in Cohort 3 required two negative PCRs, clearance, or symptom resolution. PBMCs, B-cell-depleted T cells, or T cells provided the cDNA or gDNA that made up the material.

This CDR3 region has 17 residues. With V trimmed by 1 base and J by 6 bases, 11 bases remained unmatched. The V gene's germline CDR1 is KGHSH and CDR2 LQKENI. The study drew participants aged about 18 to 89 years from about two dozen US areas. In the original analysis: Reference gene primer amplification gave estimated nucleated cell counts. Assay: immunoSEQ multiplex PCR; the TCRdb copy retains only in-frame clones and omits some. Clone size and V and J calls were adopted from that table, with D and trimming inferred from the DNA. The sample lists about 170,000 clones, roughly 85% occurring once. This rearrangement joins TRBV18 to TRBJ2-2, with TRBD1 matching 7 bases. The source of this sequence is a woman aged 65 to 85 in a cohort exposed to, infected with or recovered from COVID-19 (not recorded which). Sequenced material: PBMCs or T cells enriched from blood (not recorded which). This CDR3 reads CASSPQQGMVGAGELFF. The CDR3 DNA reads as TGTGCCAGCTCACCACAACAGGGGATGGTAGGCGCCGGGGAGCTGTTTTTT.